One and the same sample provided the 20 T cell receptor beta chains below, sequenced in a study of HIV-infected patients and healthy controls. All unsorted peripheral T cells were captured because whole blood was used without fractionation. cDNA was made from roughly 500 ng RNA using alpha and beta constant primers. Alpha and beta chain libraries were made separately by chain-specific third strand synthesis with multiplexing indices. TCRdb passed the 5' RACE reads through MiXCR, listing each CDR3 protein once. Of tens of thousands of distinct CDR3 sequences listed, 8% to 10% are singletons. The sample consisted of blood. Every receptor here comes from an adult in good health.

This clonotype was detected ten times or more. The chain carries TRBV5-4 and TRBJ2-5; D is unresolved. Germline V gene data show CDR1 as SGHNT and CDR2 as YYREEE (reference sequence). Trimming stripped 0 bases from V and 4 bases from J, with 13 bases between. This CDR3 contains 15 residues. In DNA form, the CDR3 reads TGTGCCAGCAGCTTGGCGGGTATCCCCCCAGAGACCCAGTACTTC. It yields the protein CASSLAGIPPETQYF.

This chain uses TRBV6-5 with TRBJ1-2, with TRBD1 as a possible D gene (5 bases). The CDR3 is 13 amino acids. V lost 2 bases and J 7 bases, leaving 11 bases between the germline ends. The germline V gene encodes CDR1 MNHEY and CDR2 SVGAGI. This CDR3 is CASSYPGLGGYTF. CDR3 DNA sequence: TGTGCCAGCAGTTACCCAGGGTTGGGTGGCTACACCTTC.

In its sample, this clonotype was seen many times. The chain has TRBV7-2 and TRBJ2-1; D call uncertain. CDR3 length: 10 amino acids. V was shortened by 8 bases and J by 8 bases, with 7 bases between the two germline ends. Germline CDR1 SGHTA, CDR2 FQGNSA. The chain's CDR3 is CASGDDEQFF. The CDR3 DNA reads as TGTGCCAGCGGAGACGATGAGCAGTTCTTC.

This clonotype was recorded many times. The chain combines TRBV5-6 with TRBJ1-2; no definite D call. Germline CDR1 SGHDT, CDR2 YYEEEE. Trimming stripped 4 bases from V and 0 bases from J, with 7 bases between. The CDR3 is 13 residues long. CDR3 residues: CASSLSANYGYTF. The CDR3 DNA sequence: TGTGCCAGCAGCCTGTCCGCTAACTATGGCTACACCTTC.

This clonotype has a count of ten or more. V and J are TRBV6-2 or TRBV6-3 and TRBJ1-1; maybe TRBD1 (5 bases). Germline CDR1 is MNHEY and CDR2 is SVGEGT. This CDR3 region has 14 residues. Deletions cut 5 bases from V and 2 bases from J, with 12 bases between. The chain's CDR3 is CASSENGGNTEAFF. CDR3 coding DNA: TGTGCCAGCAGTGAGAACGGGGGAAACACTGAAGCTTTCTTT.

The chain uses TRBV30 and TRBJ1-5; 7 bases line up with TRBD1. Germline V CDR1 and CDR2: GTSNPN, SVGIG (reference sequence). V lost 7 bases, J lost 0 bases, and 6 bases stayed unmatched. The CDR3 is 14 amino acids. The CDR3 region is CAYGQDLSNQPQHF. In DNA, the CDR3 is TGTGCCTACGGACAGGATCTTAGCAATCAGCCCCAGCATTTT.

This clonotype qualifies as medium-sized. This chain joins TRBV4-3 and TRBJ1-4, with TRBD1 as a possible D gene (5 bases). V lost 0 bases and J 13 bases, leaving 15 bases between the germline ends. Germline lookup yields CDR1 LGHNA and CDR2 YSLEER. There are 14 residues in the CDR3. The CDR3 DNA reads as TGCGCCAGCAGCCAAGATCGGGGCTCCATAGGACTGTTTTTT. It is translated as CASSQDRGSIGLFF.

This clonotype was picked up many times. The chain carries TRBV7-2 and TRBJ1-5, with 9 positions matching TRBD1. Germline CDR1 SGHTA, CDR2 FQGNSA. J gave up 6 bases and V 5 bases, and 5 bases lay outside the gene matches. The CDR3 contains 14 residues. CDR3 in DNA: TGTGCCAGCAGCCCGGACAGGGGAGGTCAGCCCCAGCATTTT. It yields the protein CASSPDRGGQPQHF.

This clonotype was observed many times. V and J are TRBV7-9 and TRBJ1-1; D gene unclear. Germline CDR1 and CDR2: SEHNR and FQNEAQ (reference sequence). V shed 5 bases and J shed 5 bases, with 9 bases lying between them. This CDR3 is built from 12 residues. In DNA, the CDR3 is TGTGCCAGCAGCCTCCGGGTTACTGAAGCTTTCTTT. It encodes CASSLRVTEAFF. The full variable domain, rest sourced from reference TRBV7-9 and TRBJ1-1, is DTGVSQNPRHKITKRGQNVTFRCDPISEHNRLYWYRQTLGQGPEFLTYFQNEAQLEKSRLLSDRFSAERPKGSFSTLEIQRTEQGDSAMYLCASSLRVTEAFFGQGTRLTVV.

This clonotype was observed many times. The CDR3 bases are TGCAGTGCTAGCGGTTTTGGGTCTGGGGCCAACGTCCTGACTTTC. This encodes CSASGFGSGANVLTF. This chain connects TRBV20-1 to TRBJ2-6, with D hard to call. The V gene lost 3 bases and the J gene lost 1 base, with 10 bases spanning the gap. Germline V CDR1 and CDR2: DFQATT, SNEGSKA (reference sequence). This CDR3 region has 15 residues.

This clonotype was seen ten or more times. The J gene is TRBJ1-1, the V gene TRBV28, with D hard to call. V lost 3 bases, J lost 7 bases, and 18 bases lay in between. The CDR3 extends over 15 amino acids. Germline values: CDR1 MDHEN, CDR2 SYDVKM. CDR3 in amino acids: CASSFRGAGYDEAFF. The CDR3 DNA reads TGTGCCAGCAGTTTTAGAGGCGCGGGGTACGATGAAGCTTTCTTT.

The sample holds a few counts of this clonotype. The gene calls are TRBV28 and TRBJ2-7, with TRBD2 identical over 10 bases. The ends lost 3 bases at V and 2 bases at J; junction bases unmatched: 10. Germline-derived CDR1 and CDR2 are MDHEN and SYDVKM. The CDR3 contains 17 residues. DNA for the CDR3: TGTGCCAGCAGTTTGATCCTAGCGGGGGCACCCACCTACGAGCAGTACTTC. It encodes CASSLILAGAPTYEQYF.

This clonotype was detected ten times or more. The chain joins TRBV20-1 to TRBJ2-2, with TRBD2 matching 9 bases. Germline CDR1 DFQATT, CDR2 SNEGSKA (reference sequence). V shed 0 bases and J 0 bases; nucleotides not matched to a gene: 5. The CDR3 spans 17 residues. In nucleotides, the CDR3 is TGCAGTGCTAGAGATGGGGTAGCGGGGGCGAACACCGGGGAGCTGTTTTTT. Its protein is CSARDGVAGANTGELFF.

This sequence joins TRBV9 and TRBJ2-3, with TRBD2 as a possible D gene (7 bases). With 0 bases removed from V and 2 bases from J, the gap between germline ends came to 13 bases. The CDR3 has 16 residues. Germline V gene data show CDR1 as SGDLS and CDR2 as YYNGEE. CDR3 protein: CASSVGGGAPTDTQYF. DNA of the CDR3: TGTGCCAGCAGCGTAGGCGGGGGCGCACCCACAGATACGCAGTATTTT.

This clonotype has ten or more counts. The chain recombines TRBV5-1 with TRBJ1-2, with 7 positions matching TRBD1. Germline assignment: CDR1 SGHRS and CDR2 YFSETQ. The CDR3 length is 13 residues. Losses at the gene ends were 4 bases for V and 7 bases for J; bases not matched to a gene: 7. This chain's CDR3 is CASSTLGTAGYTF. For the CDR3, the DNA is TGCGCCAGCAGCACTCTGGGGACAGCTGGCTACACCTTC.

This clonotype appeared many times. The V and J genes are TRBV10-2 and TRBJ1-1; the D is unclear. The germline V gene encodes CDR1 WSHSY and CDR2 SAAADI. The ends were cut back, 7 bases at V and 0 bases at J, with 15 bases in the middle. The CDR3 spans 15 residues. CDR3: CASIGGPEMNTEAFF. For the CDR3, the DNA is TGCGCCAGCATAGGAGGCCCTGAGATGAACACTGAAGCTTTCTTT.

In this sample, this clonotype turned up a few times. This chain uses TRBV19 with TRBJ1-5; D is perhaps TRBD1 (5 bases). The germline gives CDR1 LNHDA, CDR2 SQIVND (reference sequence). Between the trimmed V and J ends, which lost 4 bases and 3 bases, there was a span of 13 bases. The CDR3 totals 15 residues. CDR3 bases: TGTGCCAGTAGTACTATAGACAGTTACAATCAGCCCCAGCATTTT. As protein: CASSTIDSYNQPQHF. Variable domain in full (rest from reference TRBV19 and TRBJ1-5): DGGITQSPKYLFRKEGQNVTLSCEQNLNHDAMYWYRQDPGQGLRLIYYSQIVNDFQKGDIAEGYSVSREKKESFPLTVTSAQKNPTAFYLCASSTIDSYNQPQHFGDGTRLSIL.

This clonotype was seen repeatedly, ten times or more. V usage is TRBV9 and J usage is TRBJ1-3; tentatively, D is TRBD1 (5 bases). This CDR3 contains 15 residues. CDR1 is SGDLS, CDR2 YYNGEE, per germline. With 1 base removed from V and 3 bases from J, the gap between germline ends came to 11 bases. The CDR3 region is CASSVSGMIGNTIYF. The CDR3 DNA is TGTGCCAGCAGCGTATCAGGGATGATTGGAAACACCATATATTTT.

The rearrangement links TRBV10-2 to TRBJ2-7; D might be TRBD1 (6 bases). Looked up from germline, CDR1 is WSHSY and CDR2 is SAAADI. The V end was cut by 8 bases, the J end by 7 bases, with 24 bases between. The CDR3 is made up of 15 amino acids. The CDR3 reads CASRLAGTPGSEQYF. CDR3 coding DNA: TGCGCCAGCCGACTCGCCGGGACACCCGGGTCGGAGCAGTACTTC.

In its sample, this clonotype ranks as medium-sized (0.01 to 0.1%). The V and J genes are TRBV2 and TRBJ2-7, with a tentative D call TRBD2 (6 bases). Germline-derived CDR1 and CDR2 are SNHLY and FYNNEI. This CDR3 region has 13 residues. Trimming shortened V by 6 bases and J by 2 bases, and 11 bases separated the two germline ends. CDR3 bases: TGTGCCAGCAGGGGCGGGACCACCTACGAGCAGTACTTC. Translation gives CASRGGTTYEQYF.